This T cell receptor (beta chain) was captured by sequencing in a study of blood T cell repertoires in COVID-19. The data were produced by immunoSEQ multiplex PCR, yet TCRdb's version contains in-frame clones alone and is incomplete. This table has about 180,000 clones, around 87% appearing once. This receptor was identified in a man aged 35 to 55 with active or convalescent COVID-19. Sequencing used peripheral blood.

CDR3 DNA sequence: TGTGCCAGTAGTATACGGGGGGATCAGCCCCAGCATTTT. Translated, it gives CASSIRGDQPQHF. The V and J genes are TRBV19 and TRBJ1-5, with D tentatively TRBD1 (5 bases). Germline assignment: CDR1 LNHDA and CDR2 SQIVND (reference sequence). The V and J ends lost 2 bases and 5 bases respectively, with 7 bases between them. The CDR3 spans 13 residues. Complete variable domain (other parts from reference TRBV19 and TRBJ1-5): DGGITQSPKYLFRKEGQNVTLSCEQNLNHDAMYWYRQDPGQGLRLIYYSQIVNDFQKGDIAEGYSVSREKKESFPLTVTSAQKNPTAFYLCASSIRGDQPQHFGDGTRLSIL.